This is a list of T cell receptor beta chains from one sample in a study of long-term antiretroviral therapy in people with HIV. The method was immunoSEQ multiplex PCR; TCRdb's version includes in-frame clones alone and lacks a portion of them. The sample shows tens of thousands of clones, approximately 80% of them seen only once. Here the sequenced sample was unsorted PBMCs, taken 0.5 years after starting antiretroviral therapy. These receptors originate from a young man with HIV. The CDR3 runs from the conserved cysteine through the conserved F or W. The order of the fields is J gene, D gene, V gene, clone size, CDR3 length, CDR3 DNA, CDR3 protein. The D gene is left open where the match is weak. Clone size is shown for a subset of rows, as once, few, many or a class of expanded clone.

>TRBJ1-1|TRBD1|TRBV6-5|few|14
TGTGCCAGCAGTAGTCGACAGGGCCACACTGAAGCTTTCTTT
CASSSRQGHTEAFF
>TRBJ1-2|TRBD1|TRBV4-3|-|16
TGCGCCAGCAGCCACTTACCGGGACAGGGGGACTATGGCTACACCTTC
CASSHLPGQGDYGYTF
>TRBJ1-2|-|TRBV28|few|12
TGTGCCAGCAGGGGGGCGGCCTATGGCTACACCTTC
CASRGAAYGYTF
>TRBJ1-1|TRBD1|TRBV7-9|-|17
TGTGCCAGCAGCTTAGGGGGGGACAGGAGCTTGAACACTGAAGCTTTCTTT
CASSLGGDRSLNTEAFF
>TRBJ2-7|-|TRBV6-4|-|12
TGTGCCAGCAGTGAGACGGGCCACGAGCAGTACTTC
CASSETGHEQYF
>TRBJ1-3|-|TRBV7-2|-|14
TGTGCCAGCAGTCCGGGGAGCTCTGGAAACACCATATATTTT
CASSPGSSGNTIYF
>TRBJ1-2|-|TRBV6-5|-|15
TGTGCCACCATCAAAGCAGGTCTCATGCACTATGGCTACACCTTC
CATIKAGLMHYGYTF
>TRBJ1-2|TRBD1|TRBV28|few|15
TGTGCCAGCAGTAGTACAGGGGGCGCAGGCTATGGCTACACCTTC
CASSSTGGAGYGYTF
>TRBJ2-2|-|TRBV5-5|-|16
TGTGCCAGCAGGCCCCGTGAGCTCGTCGACACCGGGGAGCTGTTTTTT
CASRPRELVDTGELFF
>TRBJ1-5|-|TRBV19|few|13
TGTGCCAGTATGGGGAGGCTACATCAGCCCCAGCATTTT
CASMGRLHQPQHF
>TRBJ2-1|-|TRBV7-9|-|15
TGTGCCAGCTCCCCCGCGGCGATTTCCTACAATGAGCAGTTCTTC
CASSPAAISYNEQFF
>TRBJ1-2|-|TRBV7-9|-|15
TGTGCCAGCAGCTTAGTTGGCAGCACTAACTATGGCTACACCTTC
CASSLVGSTNYGYTF
>TRBJ1-1|-|TRBV5-1|-|14
TGCGCCAGCAGCCATGGACAGATGAACACTGAAGCTTTCTTT
CASSHGQMNTEAFF
>TRBJ2-7|-|TRBV28|-|13
TGTGCCAGCAGTTCGGGAATCTCCTACGAGCAGTACTTC
CASSSGISYEQYF
>TRBJ2-5|TRBD1|TRBV27|few|15
TGTGCCAGCTCCACTAAGACAGGGGGCTCCGAGACCCAGTACTTC
CASSTKTGGSETQYF
>TRBJ1-6|-|TRBV7-2|-|15
TGTGCCAGCAGCCTGGTTTGGGGTGGGGATTCACCCCTCCACTTT
CASSLVWGGDSPLHF
>TRBJ2-1|-|TRBV5-1|-|15
TGCGCCAGCAGCGAGGGACGGAGCTCCTACAATGAGCAGTTCTTC
CASSEGRSSYNEQFF
>TRBJ1-1|-|TRBV14|-|13
TGTGCCAGCAGACCCGTTGGGTTAACTGAAGCTTTCTTT
CASRPVGLTEAFF
>TRBJ2-5|-|TRBV6-5|-|14
TGTGCCAGCAGTTACTCAACCAGGGGAGAGACCCAGTACTTC
CASSYSTRGETQYF
>TRBJ2-3|TRBD2|TRBV4-1|-|18
TGCGCCAGCAGCCAAGAAGGGGGAGCGGGGGGGCCGACAGATACGCAGTATTTT
CASSQEGGAGGPTDTQYF
>TRBJ2-7|-|TRBV5-6|-|14
TGTGCCAGCAGCTTTGGGCAACTCGGTTACGAGCAGTACTTC
CASSFGQLGYEQYF
>TRBJ1-6|TRBD1|TRBV6-5|-|15
TGTGCCAGCAGTCCCGACAGGGTACCAAATTCACCCCTCCACTTT
CASSPDRVPNSPLHF
>TRBJ2-3|-|TRBV5-4|-|16
TGTGCCAGCAGCTTGGGCCAGGGGTCGTACACAGATACGCAGTATTTT
CASSLGQGSYTDTQYF
>TRBJ2-5|-|TRBV7-9|-|13
TGTGCCAGCAGCTTTATAGGTTCGCAGACCCAGTACTTC
CASSFIGSQTQYF
>TRBJ2-3|-|TRBV13|-|14
TGTGCCAGCAGCTTAGGGACGGGCACAGATACGCAGTATTTT
CASSLGTGTDTQYF
>TRBJ2-7|TRBD1|TRBV7-3|-|16
TGTGCCAGCAGCTTAAGTCCCCGACAGGGTTTCGACGAGCAGTACTTC
CASSLSPRQGFDEQYF
>TRBJ2-5|TRBD2|TRBV9|-|16
TGTGCCAGCAGCGTAGACCCGGGACTAGCGTCAGAGACCCAGTACTTC
CASSVDPGLASETQYF
>TRBJ1-1|-|TRBV6-6|-|15
TGTGCCAGCAGTTTCATGAACGCAATGAACACTGAAGCTTTCTTT
CASSFMNAMNTEAFF
>TRBJ2-1|-|TRBV5-6|-|14
TGTGCCAGCAGCTACCCTTCCCCGGGGGATGAGCAGTTCTTC
CASSYPSPGDEQFF
>TRBJ1-2|TRBD1|TRBV28|-|14
TGTGCCAGCACTTCGACAGGGCGCCCCTATGGCTACACCTTC
CASTSTGRPYGYTF
>TRBJ2-7|-|TRBV4-3|-|14
TGCGCCAGCAGCCAAGATCTGGAATCGAGTGAGCAGTACTTC
CASSQDLESSEQYF
>TRBJ1-1|-|TRBV15|-|16
TGTGCCACCAGCAGAGGTTTGAGACAGGCGGTCACTGAAGCTTTCTTT
CATSRGLRQAVTEAFF
>TRBJ2-5|-|TRBV5-1|-|12
TGCGCCAGCAGCTGGAGAGGGGAGACCCAGTACTTC
CASSWRGETQYF
>TRBJ1-5|-|TRBV28|-|15
TGTGCCAGCAGAACCGGACAGTGGGGCAATCAGCCCCAGCATTTT
CASRTGQWGNQPQHF
>TRBJ1-1|-|TRBV6-5|-|15
TGTGCCAGCAGTTACTCATGGCAGGGGAACACTGAAGCTTTCTTT
CASSYSWQGNTEAFF
>TRBJ2-7|TRBD1|TRBV27|-|14
TGTGCCAGCAGTCCCAGACAGGGACCCTACGAGCAGTACTTC
CASSPRQGPYEQYF
>TRBJ1-5|TRBD1|TRBV19|few|13
TGTGCCAGCCAGACAGGGTTCAATCAGCCCCAGCATTTT
CASQTGFNQPQHF
>TRBJ1-6|TRBD1|TRBV6-1|once|19
TGTGCCAGCAGTGAGCGGGACAGGGGGCTGATCTCCTATAATTCACCCCTCCACTTT
CASSERDRGLISYNSPLHF
>TRBJ2-2|-|TRBV9|-|17
TGTGCCAGCAGCGTAGTGGGTAGCGGTTCGAACACCGGGGAGCTGTTTTTT
CASSVVGSGSNTGELFF
>TRBJ2-1|TRBD2|TRBV5-1|once|15
TGCGCCAGCAGCTCGGCGGCTAGCGGGAGAAATGAGCAGTTCTTC
CASSSAASGRNEQFF
>TRBJ1-2|TRBD1|TRBV2|few|13
TGTGCCAGCAGCTCTCAGGGGGCAGGTGGCTACACCTTC
CASSSQGAGGYTF
>TRBJ2-2|-|TRBV18|-|15
TGTGCCAGCTCATCCACTTCTAGCGTCTTTAGGGAGCTGTTTTTT
CASSSTSSVFRELFF
>TRBJ1-4|-|TRBV11-2|-|15
TGTGCCAGCAGCTTCGCCGGGCAGATGAATGAAAAACTGTTTTTT
CASSFAGQMNEKLFF
>TRBJ1-6|TRBD1|TRBV6-6|-|15
TGTGCCAGCAGTCCCGACAGGGTACCAAATTCACCCCTCCACTTT
CASSPDRVPNSPLHF
>TRBJ2-2|-|TRBV19|-|15
TGTGCCAGTAGTCTGGGGCAGGCGAACACCGGGGAGCTGTTTTTT
CASSLGQANTGELFF
>TRBJ2-3|TRBD2|TRBV7-6|-|17
TGTGCCAGCAGCCCCAGTTTAGCGGGGCGTAGCACAGATACGCAGTATTTT
CASSPSLAGRSTDTQYF
>TRBJ2-2|-|TRBV29-1|-|17
TGCAGCGTTGAAGACCCGGACTCGCGGGGACTCACCGGGGAGCTGTTTTTT
CSVEDPDSRGLTGELFF
>TRBJ2-7|-|TRBV9|once|14
TGTGCCAGCAGCGTAGAAACCGGAACCTACGAGCAGTACTTC
CASSVETGTYEQYF
>TRBJ1-2|-|TRBV28|-|16
TGTGCCAGCAGTTTTTCCGGGGGGGCTGAGGTCTATGGCTACACCTTC
CASSFSGGAEVYGYTF
>TRBJ2-7|-|TRBV7-8|few|12
TGTGCCAGCAGCCCAGAAGGGAGGAAGCAGTACTTC
CASSPEGRKQYF
>TRBJ2-3|-|TRBV29-1|-|16
TGCAGCGTCCCTCCCTGGGACGCGGAGGGACCAGATACGCAGTATTTT
CSVPPWDAEGPDTQYF
>TRBJ2-3|TRBD2|TRBV4-3|-|14
TGCGCCAGCAGCCAAGAGCTAGCGGCAGATACGCAGTATTTT
CASSQELAADTQYF
>TRBJ2-7|TRBD2|TRBV13|-|15
TGTGCCAGCAGCTCAGGGGTTAGCGGGAGTTCGGAGCAGTACTTC
CASSSGVSGSSEQYF
>TRBJ2-7|-|TRBV11-2|once|16
TGTGCCAGCAGCCGCGCGGAGGGGTTTAGCTCCTACGAGCAGTACTTC
CASSRAEGFSSYEQYF